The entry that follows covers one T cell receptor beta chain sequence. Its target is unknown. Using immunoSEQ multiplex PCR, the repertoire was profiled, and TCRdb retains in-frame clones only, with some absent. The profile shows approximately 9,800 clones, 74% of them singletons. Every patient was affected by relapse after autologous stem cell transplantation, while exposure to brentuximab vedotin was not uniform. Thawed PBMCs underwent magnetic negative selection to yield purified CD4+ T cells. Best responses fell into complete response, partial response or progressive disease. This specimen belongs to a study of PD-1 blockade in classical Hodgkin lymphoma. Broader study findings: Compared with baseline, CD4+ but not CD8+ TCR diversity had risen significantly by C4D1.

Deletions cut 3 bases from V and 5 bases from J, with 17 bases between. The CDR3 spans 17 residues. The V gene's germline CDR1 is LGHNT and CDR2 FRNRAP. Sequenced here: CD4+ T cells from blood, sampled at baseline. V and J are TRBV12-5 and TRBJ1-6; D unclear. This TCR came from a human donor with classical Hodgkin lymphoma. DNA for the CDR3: TGTGCTAGTGGTTTCCCGCTGATGAGAGAAAATAATTCACCCCTCCACTTT. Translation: CASGFPLMRENNSPLHF.